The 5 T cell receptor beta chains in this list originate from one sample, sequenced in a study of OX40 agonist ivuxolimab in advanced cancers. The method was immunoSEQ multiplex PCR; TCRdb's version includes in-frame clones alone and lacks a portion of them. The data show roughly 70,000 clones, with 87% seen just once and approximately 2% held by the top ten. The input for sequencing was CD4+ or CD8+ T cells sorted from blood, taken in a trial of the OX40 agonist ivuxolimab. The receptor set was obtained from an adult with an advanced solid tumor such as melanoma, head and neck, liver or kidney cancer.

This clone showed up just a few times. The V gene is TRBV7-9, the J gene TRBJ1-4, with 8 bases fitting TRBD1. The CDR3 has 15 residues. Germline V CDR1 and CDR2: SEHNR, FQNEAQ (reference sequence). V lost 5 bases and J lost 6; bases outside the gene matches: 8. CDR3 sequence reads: CASSPDVTGDEKLFF. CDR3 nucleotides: TGTGCCAGCAGCCCAGACGTGACAGGGGATGAAAAACTGTTTTTT. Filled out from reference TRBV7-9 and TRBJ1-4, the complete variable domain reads DTGVSQNPRHKITKRGQNVTFRCDPISEHNRLYWYRQTLGQGPEFLTYFQNEAQLEKSRLLSDRFSAERPKGSFSTLEIQRTEQGDSAMYLCASSPDVTGDEKLFFGSGTQLSVL.

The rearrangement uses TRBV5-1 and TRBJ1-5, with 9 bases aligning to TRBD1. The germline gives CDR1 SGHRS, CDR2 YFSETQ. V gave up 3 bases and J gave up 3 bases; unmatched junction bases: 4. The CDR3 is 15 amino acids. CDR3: CASSSGQGPNQPQHF. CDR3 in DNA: TGCGCCAGCAGCTCGGGACAGGGTCCCAATCAGCCCCAGCATTTT. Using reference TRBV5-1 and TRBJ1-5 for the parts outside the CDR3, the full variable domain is KAGVTQTPRYLIKTRGQQVTLSCSPISGHRSVSWYQQTPGQGLQFLFEYFSETQRNKGNFPGRFSGRQFSNSRSEMNVSTLELGDSALYLCASSSGQGPNQPQHFGDGTRLSIL.

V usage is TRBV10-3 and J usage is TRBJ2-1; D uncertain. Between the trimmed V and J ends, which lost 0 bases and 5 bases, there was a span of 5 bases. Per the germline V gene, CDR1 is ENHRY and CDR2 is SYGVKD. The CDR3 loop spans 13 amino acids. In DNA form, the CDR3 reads TGTGCCATCAGTGAGTCGCCGGACAATGAGCAGTTCTTC. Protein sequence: CAISESPDNEQFF.

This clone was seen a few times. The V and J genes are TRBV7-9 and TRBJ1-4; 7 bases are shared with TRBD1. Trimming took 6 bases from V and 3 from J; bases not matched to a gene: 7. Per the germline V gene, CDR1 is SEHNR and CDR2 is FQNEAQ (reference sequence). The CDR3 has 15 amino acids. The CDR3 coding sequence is TGTGCCAGCAGATCCGACAGGGTGGCTAATGAAAAACTGTTTTTT. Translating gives CASRSDRVANEKLFF.

The CDR3, as DNA: TGTGCCAGTAGTTCTACCAGCGGGGGCCTCAACACCGGGGAGCTGTTTTTT. It is translated as CASSSTSGGLNTGELFF. The chain uses TRBV19 and TRBJ2-2; 8 nucleotides match TRBD2. The J segment lost 2 bases and the V segment lost 5 bases, leaving 10 bases of the junction unmatched. This CDR3 region has 17 residues. Germline lookup yields CDR1 LNHDA and CDR2 SQIVND (reference sequence). The variable domain in full, with the rest retrieved from reference TRBV19 and TRBJ2-2, is DGGITQSPKYLFRKEGQNVTLSCEQNLNHDAMYWYRQDPGQGLRLIYYSQIVNDFQKGDIAEGYSVSREKKESFPLTVTSAQKNPTAFYLCASSSTSGGLNTGELFFGEGSRLTVL.